A selection of T cell receptor beta chains follows, all from one sample in a study of PD-1 blockade in classical Hodgkin lymphoma. The table came from immunoSEQ multiplex PCR; TCRdb's copy has only in-frame clones and leaves some out. The sample has approximately 22,000 clones; about 72% are singletons. The sample consisted of CD4+ T cells from blood, taken before the fourth cycle of nivolumab. All receptors come from a human donor with classical Hodgkin lymphoma. Both conserved end residues are part of each CDR3. A D gene is named only where the DNA matches it firmly. The listing skips clone size in some rows; elsewhere it reads once, few, many or a size class.

v_gene: TRBV25-1; len: 17; abundance: NA; j_gene: TRBJ1-4; d_gene: TRBD1; CDR3nt: TGTGCCAGCAGTGACCTGGACAGGGGGCGGGCTAATGAAAAACTGTTTTTT; CDR3aa: CASSDLDRGRANEKLFF
v_gene: TRBV30; len: 13; abundance: once; j_gene: TRBJ1-1; d_gene: NA; CDR3nt: TGTGCCTCCGAGGGGGGGGTGGGGACTGAAGCTTTCTTT; CDR3aa: CASEGGVGTEAFF
v_gene: TRBV5-1; len: 16; abundance: NA; j_gene: TRBJ2-7; d_gene: NA; CDR3nt: TGCGCCAGCAGCTTGGGTGGGGCAGGGCCCCAAAGCGAGCAGTACTTC; CDR3aa: CASSLGGAGPQSEQYF
v_gene: TRBV2; len: 14; abundance: NA; j_gene: TRBJ2-3; d_gene: NA; CDR3nt: TGTGCCAGCAGTGAAATCCTCGGCACAGATACGCAGTATTTT; CDR3aa: CASSEILGTDTQYF
v_gene: TRBV7-2; len: 14; abundance: few; j_gene: TRBJ1-5; d_gene: NA; CDR3nt: TGTGCCAGCAGCTTAGTCAGTAGCAATCAGCCCCAGCATTTT; CDR3aa: CASSLVSSNQPQHF
v_gene: TRBV28; len: 15; abundance: NA; j_gene: TRBJ2-6; d_gene: NA; CDR3nt: TGTGCCAGCAGTTTAGGGGGCTCTGGGGCCAACGTCCTGACTTTC; CDR3aa: CASSLGGSGANVLTF
v_gene: TRBV10-3; len: 13; abundance: NA; j_gene: TRBJ1-1; d_gene: TRBD1; CDR3nt: TGTGCCATCAGGGATACAGGGGGCACTGAAGCTTTCTTT; CDR3aa: CAIRDTGGTEAFF
v_gene: TRBV19; len: 14; abundance: once; j_gene: TRBJ2-7; d_gene: NA; CDR3nt: TGTGCCACCCACCGCGACGGGAGCTCCTACGAGCAGTACTTC; CDR3aa: CATHRDGSSYEQYF
v_gene: TRBV7-7; len: 15; abundance: NA; j_gene: TRBJ2-1; d_gene: TRBD2; CDR3nt: TGTGCTAGCAGCACCGCGGGGGGCCGGGGAAATGAGCAGTTCTTC; CDR3aa: CASSTAGGRGNEQFF
v_gene: TRBV5-4; len: 15; abundance: NA; j_gene: TRBJ2-1; d_gene: TRBD1; CDR3nt: TGTGCCAGCAGCTTGGCGGGACAGGCGAACAATGAGCAGTTCTTC; CDR3aa: CASSLAGQANNEQFF
v_gene: TRBV7-7; len: 13; abundance: NA; j_gene: TRBJ2-1; d_gene: TRBD1; CDR3nt: TGTGCTAGCAGCAAGGACAGGGGCGATGAGCAGTTCTTC; CDR3aa: CASSKDRGDEQFF
v_gene: TRBV5-1; len: 14; abundance: NA; j_gene: TRBJ2-7; d_gene: NA; CDR3nt: TGCGCCAGCAGCTCACAGGGCCGTGGGTACGAGCAGTACTTC; CDR3aa: CASSSQGRGYEQYF
v_gene: TRBV2; len: 15; abundance: NA; j_gene: TRBJ2-1; d_gene: NA; CDR3nt: TGTGCCAGCAGTGAAGCGCTAATGGCGCCCAATGAGCAGTTCTTC; CDR3aa: CASSEALMAPNEQFF
v_gene: TRBV13; len: 14; abundance: NA; j_gene: TRBJ1-2; d_gene: NA; CDR3nt: TGTGCCAGCAGCTTCTCAGGGAATAACTATGGCTACACCTTC; CDR3aa: CASSFSGNNYGYTF
v_gene: TRBV10-1; len: 13; abundance: NA; j_gene: TRBJ1-2; d_gene: NA; CDR3nt: TGCGCCAGCAGCAACGACGGGGGCTTTGGCTACACCTTC; CDR3aa: CASSNDGGFGYTF
v_gene: TRBV7-3; len: 15; abundance: NA; j_gene: TRBJ2-1; d_gene: TRBD2; CDR3nt: TGTGCCAGCAGCTCAAGTAGCGGGGGGCTCAATGAGCAGTTCTTC; CDR3aa: CASSSSSGGLNEQFF
v_gene: TRBV19; len: 14; abundance: NA; j_gene: TRBJ1-2; d_gene: NA; CDR3nt: TGTGCCAGTAGTAGAGGAGGTCAGAACTATGGCTACACCTTC; CDR3aa: CASSRGGQNYGYTF
v_gene: TRBV20-1; len: 10; abundance: once; j_gene: TRBJ2-7; d_gene: NA; CDR3nt: TGCAGTGCCAGGGGTAACGAGCAGTACTTC; CDR3aa: CSARGNEQYF
v_gene: TRBV6-5; len: 15; abundance: NA; j_gene: TRBJ2-2; d_gene: NA; CDR3nt: TGTGCCAGCAGCGCCCGACAGGGAGGCACCGGGGAGCTGTTTTTT; CDR3aa: CASSARQGGTGELFF
v_gene: TRBV7-6; len: 18; abundance: once; j_gene: TRBJ2-6; d_gene: TRBD1; CDR3nt: TGTGCCAGCAGCCCACCCCACGGGACAGGGTCTGGGGCCAACGTCCTGACTTTC; CDR3aa: CASSPPHGTGSGANVLTF
v_gene: TRBV5-6; len: 14; abundance: NA; j_gene: TRBJ1-1; d_gene: NA; CDR3nt: TGTGCCAGCAGCTTGACAGGGTTAGGCACTGAAGCTTTCTTT; CDR3aa: CASSLTGLGTEAFF
v_gene: TRBV7-2; len: 13; abundance: NA; j_gene: TRBJ1-5; d_gene: NA; CDR3nt: TGTGCCAGCAGCTTAATCCAGGGCCAGCCCCAGCATTTT; CDR3aa: CASSLIQGQPQHF
v_gene: TRBV4-2; len: 14; abundance: NA; j_gene: TRBJ2-7; d_gene: NA; CDR3nt: TGTGCCAGCAGCCTCGAACCTAGAGGCTACGAGCAGTACTTC; CDR3aa: CASSLEPRGYEQYF
v_gene: TRBV11-3; len: 16; abundance: NA; j_gene: TRBJ2-3; d_gene: NA; CDR3nt: TGTGCCAGCAGCTTTCCTGAAGCGGCTAGCACAGATACGCAGTATTTT; CDR3aa: CASSFPEAASTDTQYF
v_gene: TRBV19; len: 14; abundance: NA; j_gene: TRBJ2-2; d_gene: TRBD1; CDR3nt: TGTGCCGCTTCTGGACAGGGCGACACCGGGGAGCTGTTTTTT; CDR3aa: CAASGQGDTGELFF
v_gene: TRBV19; len: 15; abundance: NA; j_gene: TRBJ2-3; d_gene: NA; CDR3nt: TGTGCCAGTACCTCTCACCTAGGGTCCACAGATACGCAGTATTTT; CDR3aa: CASTSHLGSTDTQYF
v_gene: TRBV9; len: 12; abundance: NA; j_gene: TRBJ1-2; d_gene: NA; CDR3nt: TGTGCCAGCAGCGGACGGGTCGGTGGCTACACCTTC; CDR3aa: CASSGRVGGYTF
v_gene: TRBV5-4; len: 16; abundance: NA; j_gene: TRBJ2-2; d_gene: NA; CDR3nt: TGTGCCAGCAGCTTTGGCCGGGGCCATTCTTCCGGGGAGCTGTTTTTT; CDR3aa: CASSFGRGHSSGELFF
v_gene: TRBV11-3; len: 16; abundance: NA; j_gene: TRBJ1-6; d_gene: NA; CDR3nt: TGTGCCAGCAGCTTGGCTGGTGGGACCTACAATTCACCCCTCCACTTT; CDR3aa: CASSLAGGTYNSPLHF
v_gene: TRBV9; len: 15; abundance: NA; j_gene: TRBJ2-2; d_gene: NA; CDR3nt: TGTGCCAGCAGCGCGTACAGTTCGAACACCGGGGAGCTGTTTTTT; CDR3aa: CASSAYSSNTGELFF
v_gene: TRBV28; len: 18; abundance: NA; j_gene: TRBJ2-5; d_gene: TRBD2; CDR3nt: TGTGCCAGCAGTTTATTTTCTTCTAGCGGGGCCGGCCAAGAGACCCAGTACTTC; CDR3aa: CASSLFSSSGAGQETQYF
v_gene: TRBV28; len: 13; abundance: NA; j_gene: TRBJ2-3; d_gene: TRBD1; CDR3nt: TGTGCCAGCAGTTTATACAGGGGAGATACGCAGTATTTT; CDR3aa: CASSLYRGDTQYF
v_gene: TRBV7-2; len: 15; abundance: NA; j_gene: TRBJ1-2; d_gene: NA; CDR3nt: TGTGCCAGCAGCCCAAGGGGGGAGGGGGTCTATGGCTACACCTTC; CDR3aa: CASSPRGEGVYGYTF
v_gene: TRBV5-4; len: 18; abundance: NA; j_gene: TRBJ2-3; d_gene: TRBD2; CDR3nt: TGTGCCAGCAGCGGGAGGACTAGCGGGGGGCAACCCACAGATACGCAGTATTTT; CDR3aa: CASSGRTSGGQPTDTQYF
v_gene: TRBV18; len: 16; abundance: NA; j_gene: TRBJ2-3; d_gene: TRBD2; CDR3nt: TGTGCCAGCTCACCACCTAGCGGGGGACCCCCCGATACGCAGTATTTT; CDR3aa: CASSPPSGGPPDTQYF
v_gene: TRBV6-5; len: 15; abundance: NA; j_gene: TRBJ1-1; d_gene: NA; CDR3nt: TGTGCCAGCAGTCTTACCCGGGCCGGAAACACTGAAGCTTTCTTT; CDR3aa: CASSLTRAGNTEAFF
v_gene: TRBV19; len: 17; abundance: NA; j_gene: TRBJ2-6; d_gene: TRBD1; CDR3nt: TGTGCCAGTAGTATTAAGGGGGCAATCTCTGGGGCCAACGTCCTGACTTTC; CDR3aa: CASSIKGAISGANVLTF
v_gene: TRBV10-3; len: 11; abundance: NA; j_gene: TRBJ1-1; d_gene: NA; CDR3nt: TGTGCCATCAGAGGAAACACTGAAGCTTTCTTT; CDR3aa: CAIRGNTEAFF
v_gene: TRBV6-5; len: 13; abundance: NA; j_gene: TRBJ1-5; d_gene: NA; CDR3nt: TGTGCCAGCAGGCGGGGGGGAGATCAGCCCCAGCATTTT; CDR3aa: CASRRGGDQPQHF
v_gene: TRBV5-1; len: 15; abundance: few; j_gene: TRBJ1-2; d_gene: TRBD1; CDR3nt: TGCGCCAGCAGCTTGCGACAGGGAATTAACTATGGCTACACCTTC; CDR3aa: CASSLRQGINYGYTF
v_gene: TRBV5-4; len: 14; abundance: NA; j_gene: TRBJ1-2; d_gene: TRBD1; CDR3nt: TGTGCCAGCAGCTTGCTAACAGGGGACGATGGCTACACCTTC; CDR3aa: CASSLLTGDDGYTF
v_gene: TRBV29-1; len: 11; abundance: NA; j_gene: TRBJ2-1; d_gene: NA; CDR3nt: TGCAGCGTTGCCAGGGACAATGAGCAGTTCTTC; CDR3aa: CSVARDNEQFF
v_gene: TRBV11-2; len: 15; abundance: few; j_gene: TRBJ1-6; d_gene: NA; CDR3nt: TGTGCCAGCAGCTTTCGGGCGGATTACAATTCACCCCTCCACTTT; CDR3aa: CASSFRADYNSPLHF
v_gene: TRBV18; len: 18; abundance: once; j_gene: TRBJ2-4; d_gene: TRBD1; CDR3nt: TGTGCCAGCTCACCACCGGACCCGGGACAGGGGGCTCAAGACATTCAGTACTTC; CDR3aa: CASSPPDPGQGAQDIQYF
v_gene: TRBV27; len: 16; abundance: NA; j_gene: TRBJ2-2; d_gene: NA; CDR3nt: TGTGCCAGCAGTTTATCCCAGAGTACGCGAACCGGGGAGCTGTTTTTT; CDR3aa: CASSLSQSTRTGELFF
v_gene: TRBV7-2; len: 16; abundance: NA; j_gene: TRBJ2-2; d_gene: NA; CDR3nt: TGTGCCAGCAGCTCAACGCAGGGGGGAGTAACCGGGGAGCTGTTTTTT; CDR3aa: CASSSTQGGVTGELFF
v_gene: TRBV19; len: 16; abundance: NA; j_gene: TRBJ1-2; d_gene: TRBD1; CDR3nt: TGTGCCAGTAAAAGGACAGGGGACCGAGCTAACTATGGCTACACCTTC; CDR3aa: CASKRTGDRANYGYTF
v_gene: TRBV30; len: 13; abundance: NA; j_gene: TRBJ2-7; d_gene: NA; CDR3nt: TGTGCCTGGAGGGGACTCGGGACCTACGAGCAGTACTTC; CDR3aa: CAWRGLGTYEQYF
v_gene: TRBV11-2; len: 11; abundance: NA; j_gene: TRBJ2-1; d_gene: NA; CDR3nt: TGTGCCAGCAGCCAAGCGATTGAGCAGTTCTTC; CDR3aa: CASSQAIEQFF
v_gene: TRBV18; len: 15; abundance: NA; j_gene: TRBJ2-3; d_gene: NA; CDR3nt: TGTGCCAGCTCACCACTGACCCACCGCACAGATACGCAGTATTTT; CDR3aa: CASSPLTHRTDTQYF
v_gene: TRBV5-1; len: 15; abundance: NA; j_gene: TRBJ2-5; d_gene: TRBD2; CDR3nt: TGCGCCAGCAGTCCTAATGGCGGGGGACGAGAGACCCAGTACTTC; CDR3aa: CASSPNGGGRETQYF
v_gene: TRBV6-5; len: 15; abundance: NA; j_gene: TRBJ2-1; d_gene: NA; CDR3nt: TGTGCCAGCAGTTACTCAGGGGGCTCCTACAATGAGCAGTTCTTC; CDR3aa: CASSYSGGSYNEQFF
v_gene: TRBV30; len: 12; abundance: NA; j_gene: TRBJ1-2; d_gene: TRBD1; CDR3nt: TGTGCCTGGACTAGGGGGCAACGGGGCTACACCTTC; CDR3aa: CAWTRGQRGYTF
v_gene: TRBV6-1; len: 20; abundance: NA; j_gene: TRBJ2-4; d_gene: TRBD1; CDR3nt: TGTGCCAGCAGTGAGAAGACGGCGGGACAGGGGTTTTGGGCCAAAAACATTCAGTACTTC; CDR3aa: CASSEKTAGQGFWAKNIQYF
v_gene: TRBV9; len: 15; abundance: NA; j_gene: TRBJ1-2; d_gene: TRBD1; CDR3nt: TGTGCCAGCAGCGTAACGACAGGGGGCGACTATGGCTACACCTTC; CDR3aa: CASSVTTGGDYGYTF